Presented here are 6 T cell receptor beta chains from one specimen sequenced in a study of blood T cell repertoires in COVID-19. Assay: immunoSEQ multiplex PCR; the TCRdb copy retains only in-frame clones and omits some. The data show approximately 28,000 clones, with 77% seen just once and roughly 16% held by the top ten. Source material: peripheral blood. The origin of the receptors is a man of 80 years or more with active or convalescent COVID-19.

This clone came up a few times. V usage is TRBV25-1 and J usage is TRBJ2-5, with 10 positions matching TRBD2. The V gene's germline CDR1 is MGHDK and CDR2 SYGVNS. V lost 3 bases to trimming and J lost 4 bases; unmatched junction nucleotides: 11. This CDR3 contains 17 residues. CDR3 DNA sequence: TGTGCCAGCAGTGAGAGTCTAGCGGGGGCCTCTGCAGAGACCCAGTACTTC. Amino acid sequence: CASSESLAGASAETQYF.

The V gene is TRBV19, the J gene TRBJ1-1; D is unresolved. This CDR3 is built from 16 residues. The V gene's germline CDR1 is LNHDA and CDR2 SQIVND (reference sequence). Trimming pared 0 bases from V and 4 bases from J, leaving 15 bases between. The CDR3 reads CASSIDIRGWGTEAFF. The DNA for the CDR3 is TGTGCCAGTAGTATAGATATCCGAGGGTGGGGCACTGAAGCTTTCTTT.

Only one count was recorded for this clone. This chain uses TRBV12-5 with TRBJ2-5, with TRBD1 as a possible D gene (6 bases). Near its end, the DNA agrees better with TRBJ2-7, so the J call may be wrong. The CDR3 consists of 12 residues. Germline V gene data show CDR1 as LGHNT and CDR2 as FRNRAP. The CDR3 DNA reads as TGTGCTAGTGGTCGGGACAATTACGAGCAGTACTTC. Its protein product is CASGRDNYEQYF.

This clone was picked up a small number of times. The genes are TRBV19 and TRBJ1-2; D ambiguous. Germline V gene lookup returns CDR1 LNHDA and CDR2 SQIVND (reference sequence). This CDR3 spans 15 amino acids. V lost 3 bases and J lost 4, with 15 bases in between. In DNA, the CDR3 is TGTGCCAGTAGTATGCCCTCGGAGGGTTCCTATGGCTACACCTTC. Residues: CASSMPSEGSYGYTF.

The chain combines TRBV4-3 with TRBJ2-1; 9 bases fit TRBD2. V lost 0 bases, J lost 8 bases, and 5 bases stayed unmatched. Germline loops: CDR1 LGHNA, CDR2 YSLEER. The CDR3 totals 15 residues. DNA of the CDR3: TGCGCCAGCAGCCAAGATGTTCGACTAGCGGATGAGCAGTTCTTC. Translation: CASSQDVRLADEQFF.

V and J are TRBV7-2 and TRBJ1-5, with 8 nucleotides matching TRBD1. The ends lost 6 bases at V and 1 base at J; junction bases unmatched: 8. The CDR3 contains 16 residues. Germline CDR1 and CDR2: SGHTA and FQGNSA. In DNA, the CDR3 is TGTGCCAGCAGTTCGCAGGGGGCGCTGAGCAATCAGCCCCAGCATTTT. The encoded protein is CASSSQGALSNQPQHF. Filled out from reference TRBV7-2 and TRBJ1-5, the complete variable domain reads GAGVSQSPSNKVTEKGKDVELRCDPISGHTALYWYRQSLGQGLEFLIYFQGNSAPDKSGLPSDRFSAERTGGSVSTLTIQRTQQEDSAVYLCASSSQGALSNQPQHFGDGTRLSIL.